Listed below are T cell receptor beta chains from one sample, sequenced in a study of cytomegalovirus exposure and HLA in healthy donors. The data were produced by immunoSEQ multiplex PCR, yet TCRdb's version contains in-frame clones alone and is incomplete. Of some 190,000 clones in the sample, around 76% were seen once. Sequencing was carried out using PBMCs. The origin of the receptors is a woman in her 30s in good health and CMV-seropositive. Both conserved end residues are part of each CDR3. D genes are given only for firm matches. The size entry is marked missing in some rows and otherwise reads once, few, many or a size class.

cdr3_nt: TGTGCCTGGAGTGTTTCGGGGGGCTTTCAGCCCCAGCATTTT; cdr3_aa: CAWSVSGGFQPQHF; clone_size: -; j_call: TRBJ1-5; d_call: -; v_call: TRBV30
cdr3_nt: TGTGCCAGCAGCTTGGATCTAGCTAGCACAGATACGCAGTATTTT; cdr3_aa: CASSLDLASTDTQYF; clone_size: -; j_call: TRBJ2-3; d_call: -; v_call: TRBV5-4
cdr3_nt: TGCGCCAGCAGCCAGACCGAGGACAGAATTTATAATTCACCCCTCCACTTT; cdr3_aa: CASSQTEDRIYNSPLHF; clone_size: -; j_call: TRBJ1-6; d_call: -; v_call: TRBV4-1
cdr3_nt: TGTGCCAGCAGCGGAGGCCCCCCCCGGGGGTACACTGAAGCTTTCTTT; cdr3_aa: CASSGGPPRGYTEAFF; clone_size: -; j_call: TRBJ1-1; d_call: -; v_call: TRBV9
cdr3_nt: TGCGCCAGCAGCCATCAGAACCAAGAGACCCAGTACTTC; cdr3_aa: CASSHQNQETQYF; clone_size: -; j_call: TRBJ2-5; d_call: -; v_call: TRBV4-1
cdr3_nt: TGTGCCAGCAGCGGGGACAGCTCCTACGAGCAGTACTTC; cdr3_aa: CASSGDSSYEQYF; clone_size: -; j_call: TRBJ2-7; d_call: TRBD1; v_call: TRBV13
cdr3_nt: TGTGCCAGCAGCGTAAATCTAGCTAACTATGGCTACACCTTC; cdr3_aa: CASSVNLANYGYTF; clone_size: few; j_call: TRBJ1-2; d_call: -; v_call: TRBV9
cdr3_nt: TGTGCCAGCAGCGCGGTACCCGGGACAGAAGAGACCCAGTACTTC; cdr3_aa: CASSAVPGTEETQYF; clone_size: -; j_call: TRBJ2-5; d_call: TRBD1; v_call: TRBV11-3
cdr3_nt: TGTGCCAGCAGCCCAACTCCCCCGGGGAAAAAAGAGACCCAGTACTTC; cdr3_aa: CASSPTPPGKKETQYF; clone_size: -; j_call: TRBJ2-5; d_call: -; v_call: TRBV5-6
cdr3_nt: TGCAGCGTTGATGGGACAGGGGGCCGAGGCTACACCTTC; cdr3_aa: CSVDGTGGRGYTF; clone_size: once; j_call: TRBJ1-2; d_call: TRBD1; v_call: TRBV29-1
cdr3_nt: TGTGCCATCAGTGACTCCCTCTCGACAGGGGGAAACACCATATATTTT; cdr3_aa: CAISDSLSTGGNTIYF; clone_size: -; j_call: TRBJ1-3; d_call: TRBD1; v_call: TRBV10-3
cdr3_nt: TGTGCCAGCAGTCGACAGGGGGCGCGGCTGGACGAGCAGTACTTC; cdr3_aa: CASSRQGARLDEQYF; clone_size: -; j_call: TRBJ2-7; d_call: TRBD1; v_call: TRBV11-2
cdr3_nt: TGTGCCAGCAGCCTAGGACTAGCCAAAAACATTCAGTACTTC; cdr3_aa: CASSLGLAKNIQYF; clone_size: -; j_call: TRBJ2-4; d_call: -; v_call: TRBV5-6
cdr3_nt: TGCGCCAGCAGGCTGTTTGGGCAGGGAAGCAATCAGCCCCAGCATTTT; cdr3_aa: CASRLFGQGSNQPQHF; clone_size: -; j_call: TRBJ1-5; d_call: -; v_call: TRBV4-1
cdr3_nt: TGTGCCAGCAACGGACAGGGATACACCGGGGAGCTGTTTTTT; cdr3_aa: CASNGQGYTGELFF; clone_size: -; j_call: TRBJ2-2; d_call: TRBD1; v_call: TRBV28
cdr3_nt: TGTGCCAGCAGCCTTCCGGGGGGGGTAGGTTCACCCCTCCACTTT; cdr3_aa: CASSLPGGVGSPLHF; clone_size: few; j_call: TRBJ1-6; d_call: -; v_call: TRBV6-5
cdr3_nt: TGCGCCAGCAGCCATGACAGGGTAGGGGGCAATGAGCAGTTCTTC; cdr3_aa: CASSHDRVGGNEQFF; clone_size: -; j_call: TRBJ2-1; d_call: TRBD1; v_call: TRBV5-1
cdr3_nt: TGTGCCAGCAGGCCGGGACAGACAGCTAACTATGGCTACACCTTC; cdr3_aa: CASRPGQTANYGYTF; clone_size: -; j_call: TRBJ1-2; d_call: TRBD1; v_call: TRBV28
cdr3_nt: TGTGCCAGCAGCCCGGGTAAAACCGATGAAAAACTGTTTTTT; cdr3_aa: CASSPGKTDEKLFF; clone_size: few; j_call: TRBJ1-4; d_call: -; v_call: TRBV4-2
cdr3_nt: TGTGCCAGCAGTCCTCGGACAGGGTTCAATCAGCCCCAGCATTTT; cdr3_aa: CASSPRTGFNQPQHF; clone_size: -; j_call: TRBJ1-5; d_call: TRBD1; v_call: TRBV27
cdr3_nt: TGTGCCAGCAGTGGGCTAGCGGGGGGTACCGGGGAGCTGTTTTTT; cdr3_aa: CASSGLAGGTGELFF; clone_size: -; j_call: TRBJ2-2; d_call: TRBD2; v_call: TRBV2
cdr3_nt: TGTGCCATCAGTGAGTCTTTTGACTCCGAGCAGTACTTC; cdr3_aa: CAISESFDSEQYF; clone_size: -; j_call: TRBJ2-7; d_call: -; v_call: TRBV10-3
cdr3_nt: TGTGCCAGTAGTCCGCGGGACGCCAGCACAGATACGCAGTATTTT; cdr3_aa: CASSPRDASTDTQYF; clone_size: -; j_call: TRBJ2-3; d_call: -; v_call: TRBV19
cdr3_nt: TGTGCCAGCAGCTCGCGGGCCCTGGGGGGGGAAAAACTGTTTTTT; cdr3_aa: CASSSRALGGEKLFF; clone_size: once; j_call: TRBJ1-4; d_call: -; v_call: TRBV7-2
cdr3_nt: TGTGCCAGCGGGAGGAACAGTGAAAAACTGTTTTTT; cdr3_aa: CASGRNSEKLFF; clone_size: -; j_call: TRBJ1-4; d_call: -; v_call: TRBV7-9
cdr3_nt: TGTGCCAGCGAGTGGAGGGGCTATGGCTACACCTTC; cdr3_aa: CASEWRGYGYTF; clone_size: -; j_call: TRBJ1-2; d_call: -; v_call: TRBV28
cdr3_nt: TGTGCCAGCAGCTTCGGCAGGGCCAACACTGAAGCTTTCTTT; cdr3_aa: CASSFGRANTEAFF; clone_size: -; j_call: TRBJ1-1; d_call: -; v_call: TRBV7-3
cdr3_nt: TGTGCCAGCAGCTCGCCGACAGGGGCGGACACTGAAGCTTTCTTT; cdr3_aa: CASSSPTGADTEAFF; clone_size: -; j_call: TRBJ1-1; d_call: TRBD1; v_call: TRBV11-2
cdr3_nt: TGCGCCAGCAGCTCCGGGACAGCTAATGAAAAACTGTTTTTT; cdr3_aa: CASSSGTANEKLFF; clone_size: -; j_call: TRBJ1-4; d_call: TRBD1; v_call: TRBV5-1
cdr3_nt: TGTGCCAGCTCACCACAGGGCGGGGGTTACAATGAGCAGTTCTTC; cdr3_aa: CASSPQGGGYNEQFF; clone_size: -; j_call: TRBJ2-1; d_call: TRBD2; v_call: TRBV18
cdr3_nt: TGTGCCAGCAGCCGACAGGGCTTAAGCAATCAGCCCCAGCATTTT; cdr3_aa: CASSRQGLSNQPQHF; clone_size: -; j_call: TRBJ1-5; d_call: TRBD1; v_call: TRBV11-2
cdr3_nt: TGCAGCGTTGTGGTTCCCGGGACAGGGATAAGCTATGGCTACACCTTC; cdr3_aa: CSVVVPGTGISYGYTF; clone_size: few; j_call: TRBJ1-2; d_call: TRBD1; v_call: TRBV29-1
cdr3_nt: TGTGCCAGCACTTACGGACAGGGGGCGGCTGGCTACACCTTC; cdr3_aa: CASTYGQGAAGYTF; clone_size: -; j_call: TRBJ1-2; d_call: TRBD1; v_call: TRBV6-5
cdr3_nt: TGTGCCAGCAGTTGGGGGGACAGTACTTCACCCCTCCACTTT; cdr3_aa: CASSWGDSTSPLHF; clone_size: few; j_call: TRBJ1-6; d_call: TRBD1; v_call: TRBV6-6
cdr3_nt: TGTGCCAGCAGGCACTTTCAGGGATCTGGCTCTAGGGCCAACGTCCTGACTTTC; cdr3_aa: CASRHFQGSGSRANVLTF; clone_size: -; j_call: TRBJ2-6; d_call: -; v_call: TRBV28
cdr3_nt: TGTGCCAGCAGGAGGGCCCCTAGCGGGGGCCACTCCTACGAGCAGTACTTC; cdr3_aa: CASRRAPSGGHSYEQYF; clone_size: -; j_call: TRBJ2-7; d_call: TRBD2; v_call: TRBV7-2
cdr3_nt: TGTGCCAGCAGTTTATCGAACAGGGGCTATAATTCACCCCTCCACTTT; cdr3_aa: CASSLSNRGYNSPLHF; clone_size: few; j_call: TRBJ1-6; d_call: TRBD1; v_call: TRBV27
cdr3_nt: TGTGCCAGCAGCAACCGGGACAGACGATACGAGCAGTACTTC; cdr3_aa: CASSNRDRRYEQYF; clone_size: -; j_call: TRBJ2-7; d_call: TRBD1; v_call: TRBV7-9
cdr3_nt: TGTGCCAGCAGTGAAGCGTTGGGGGGGGGCTATGGCTACACCTTC; cdr3_aa: CASSEALGGGYGYTF; clone_size: -; j_call: TRBJ1-2; d_call: -; v_call: TRBV6-1
cdr3_nt: TGTTCCAGCAGCCCGCCGGGACTAGCGGGGGTTACCGGGGAGCTGTTTTTT; cdr3_aa: CSSSPPGLAGVTGELFF; clone_size: -; j_call: TRBJ2-2; d_call: TRBD2; v_call: TRBV7-9
cdr3_nt: TGTGCCAGCACCTCGACAGGGCACGAGCAGTACTTC; cdr3_aa: CASTSTGHEQYF; clone_size: -; j_call: TRBJ2-7; d_call: TRBD1; v_call: TRBV6-6
cdr3_nt: TGTGCCAGCACCCCGCCCGGGACACGGAGCTCCTGCGAGCAGTACTTC; cdr3_aa: CASTPPGTRSSCEQYF; clone_size: -; j_call: TRBJ2-7; d_call: -; v_call: TRBV28
cdr3_nt: TGTGCCAGCACTCGGACAGGGGAGACCGGGGAGCTGTTTTTT; cdr3_aa: CASTRTGETGELFF; clone_size: few; j_call: TRBJ2-2; d_call: TRBD1; v_call: TRBV6-1
cdr3_nt: TGCGCCAGCAGCCACCTACTAACCGGGACTAGCGGTGAAGAGACCCAGTACTTC; cdr3_aa: CASSHLLTGTSGEETQYF; clone_size: once; j_call: TRBJ2-5; d_call: TRBD2; v_call: TRBV4-3
cdr3_nt: TGTGCCAGTAGCTTACAGGGGGGGACTGAAGCTTTCTTT; cdr3_aa: CASSLQGGTEAFF; clone_size: -; j_call: TRBJ1-1; d_call: TRBD1; v_call: TRBV19
cdr3_nt: TGTGCCAGCAGTTCAACCCCAGACTATGGCTACACCTTC; cdr3_aa: CASSSTPDYGYTF; clone_size: -; j_call: TRBJ1-2; d_call: -; v_call: TRBV28
cdr3_nt: TGTGCCACCACAGGGGTGGGTGCGCAGTACTTC; cdr3_aa: CATTGVGAQYF; clone_size: -; j_call: TRBJ2-7; d_call: TRBD1; v_call: TRBV25-1
cdr3_nt: TGCGCCAGCAGCGCAAGCTTAAATCAGCCCCAGCATTTT; cdr3_aa: CASSASLNQPQHF; clone_size: -; j_call: TRBJ1-5; d_call: -; v_call: TRBV4-1
cdr3_nt: TGTGCCAGCAGCTTTGCGGGGGCGAGTTCACCCCTCCACTTT; cdr3_aa: CASSFAGASSPLHF; clone_size: -; j_call: TRBJ1-6; d_call: -; v_call: TRBV5-6
cdr3_nt: TGTGCCAGCAGCCCTCAAACTAGCGGGACCTACAATGAGCAGTTCTTC; cdr3_aa: CASSPQTSGTYNEQFF; clone_size: -; j_call: TRBJ2-1; d_call: TRBD2; v_call: TRBV9
cdr3_nt: TGTGCCAGCAGCCAAGGTGGGGCCGAAGAAGCTTTCTTT; cdr3_aa: CASSQGGAEEAFF; clone_size: -; j_call: TRBJ1-1; d_call: -; v_call: TRBV4-2
cdr3_nt: TGTGCCAGCAGCTTAGGAGCCGGGACAGGGGTCAACGAGCAGTACTTC; cdr3_aa: CASSLGAGTGVNEQYF; clone_size: -; j_call: TRBJ2-7; d_call: TRBD1; v_call: TRBV7-8
cdr3_nt: TGTGCCAGCAGCAGGAGTGGCCGATGGGACAATGAGCAGTTCTTC; cdr3_aa: CASSRSGRWDNEQFF; clone_size: -; j_call: TRBJ2-1; d_call: -; v_call: TRBV7-8
cdr3_nt: TGTGCCAGCAGCTTAACGGGAGCGGGGGCCGAGCAGTTCTTC; cdr3_aa: CASSLTGAGAEQFF; clone_size: -; j_call: TRBJ2-1; d_call: TRBD2; v_call: TRBV7-2
cdr3_nt: TGTGCCACCAGCAGAGACCGCTATAGCAATCAGCCCCAGCATTTT; cdr3_aa: CATSRDRYSNQPQHF; clone_size: -; j_call: TRBJ1-5; d_call: -; v_call: TRBV15